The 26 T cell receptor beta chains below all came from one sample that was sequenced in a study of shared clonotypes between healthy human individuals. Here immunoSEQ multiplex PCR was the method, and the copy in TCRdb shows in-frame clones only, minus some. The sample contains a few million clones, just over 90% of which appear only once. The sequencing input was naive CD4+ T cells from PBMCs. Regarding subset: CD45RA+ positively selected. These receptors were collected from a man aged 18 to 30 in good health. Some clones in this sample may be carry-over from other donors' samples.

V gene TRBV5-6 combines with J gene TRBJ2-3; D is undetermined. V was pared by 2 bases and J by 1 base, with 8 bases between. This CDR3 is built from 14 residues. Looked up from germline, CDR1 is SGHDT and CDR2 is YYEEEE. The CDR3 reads CASSFDTRTDTQYF. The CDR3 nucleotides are TGTGCCAGCAGCTTTGACACCCGCACAGATACGCAGTATTTT.

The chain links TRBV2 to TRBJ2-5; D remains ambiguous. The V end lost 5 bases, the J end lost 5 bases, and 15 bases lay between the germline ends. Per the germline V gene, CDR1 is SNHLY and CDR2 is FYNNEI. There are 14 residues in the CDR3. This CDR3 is CASSTPSSGETQYF. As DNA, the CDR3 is TGTGCCAGCAGTACCCCGTCTAGTGGTGAGACCCAGTACTTC.

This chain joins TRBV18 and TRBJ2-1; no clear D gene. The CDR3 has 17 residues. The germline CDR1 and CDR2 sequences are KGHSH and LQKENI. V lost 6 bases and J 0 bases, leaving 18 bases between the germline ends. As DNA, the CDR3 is TGTGCCAGCTCTCCGGTCCGGCCTACTTTCTCCTACAATGAGCAGTTCTTC. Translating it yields CASSPVRPTFSYNEQFF. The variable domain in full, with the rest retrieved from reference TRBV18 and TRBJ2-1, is NAGVMQNPRHLVRRRGQEARLRCSPMKGHSHVYWYRQLPEEGLKFMVYLQKENIIDESGMPKERFSAEFPKEGPSILRIQQVVRGDSAAYFCASSPVRPTFSYNEQFFGPGTRLTVL.

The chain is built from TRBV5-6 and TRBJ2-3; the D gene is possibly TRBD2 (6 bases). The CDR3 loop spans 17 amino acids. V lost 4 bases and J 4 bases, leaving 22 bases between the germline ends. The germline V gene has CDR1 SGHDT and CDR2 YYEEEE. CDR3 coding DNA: TGTGCCAGCAGCCCTGACCTAGCGCTAGTTCTCGCAGATACGCAGTATTTT. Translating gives CASSPDLALVLADTQYF.

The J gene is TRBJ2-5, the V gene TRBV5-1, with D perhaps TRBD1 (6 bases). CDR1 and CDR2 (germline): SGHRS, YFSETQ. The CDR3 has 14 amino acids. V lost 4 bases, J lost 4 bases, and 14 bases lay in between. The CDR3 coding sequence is TGCGCCAGCAGCACAGGACAGAGGATAGAGACCCAGTACTTC. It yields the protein CASSTGQRIETQYF.

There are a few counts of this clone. The CDR3 sequence is CASSELPVGYRAQHF. The CDR3 DNA reads TGTGCCAGCAGTGAACTCCCGGTGGGTTATAGGGCCCAGCATTTT. V is TRBV27 and J is TRBJ1-5; D is uncertain. V lost 5 bases to trimming and J lost 11 bases, with 22 bases between them. The CDR3 loop spans 15 amino acids. CDR1 and CDR2 (germline): MNHEY, SMNVEV (reference sequence).

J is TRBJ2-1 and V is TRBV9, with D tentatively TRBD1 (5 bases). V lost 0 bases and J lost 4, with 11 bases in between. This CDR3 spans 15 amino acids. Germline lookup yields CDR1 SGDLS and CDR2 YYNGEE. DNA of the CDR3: TGTGCCAGCAGCGTAGAAGTCAGGACATACAATGAGCAGTTCTTC. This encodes CASSVEVRTYNEQFF.

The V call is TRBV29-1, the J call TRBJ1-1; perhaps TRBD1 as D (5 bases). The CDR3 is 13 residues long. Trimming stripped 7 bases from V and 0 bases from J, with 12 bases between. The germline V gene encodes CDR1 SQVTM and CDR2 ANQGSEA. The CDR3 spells CSAGGGMNTEAFF. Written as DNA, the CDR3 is TGCAGCGCTGGGGGGGGAATGAACACTGAAGCTTTCTTT.

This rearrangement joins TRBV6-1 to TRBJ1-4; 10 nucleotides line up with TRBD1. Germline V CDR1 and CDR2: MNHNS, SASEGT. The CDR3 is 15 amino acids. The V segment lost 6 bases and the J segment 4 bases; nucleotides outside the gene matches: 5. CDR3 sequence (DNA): TGTGCCAGCAGGAATGGACAGGGGGATAATGAAAAACTGTTTTTT. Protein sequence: CASRNGQGDNEKLFF.

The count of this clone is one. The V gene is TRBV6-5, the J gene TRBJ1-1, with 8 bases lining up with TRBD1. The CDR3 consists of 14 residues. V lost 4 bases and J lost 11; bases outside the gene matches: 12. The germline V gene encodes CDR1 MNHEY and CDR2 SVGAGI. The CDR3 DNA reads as TGTGCCAGCAGTTCCACACAGGGGGGCAGGAGTGCTTTCTTT. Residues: CASSSTQGGRSAFF.

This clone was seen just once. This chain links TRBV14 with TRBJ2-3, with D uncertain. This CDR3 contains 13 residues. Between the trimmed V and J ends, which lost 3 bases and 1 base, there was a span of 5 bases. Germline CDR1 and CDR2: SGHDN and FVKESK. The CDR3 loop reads CASSQAGTDTQYF. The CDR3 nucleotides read TGTGCCAGCAGCCAGGCGGGCACAGATACGCAGTATTTT.

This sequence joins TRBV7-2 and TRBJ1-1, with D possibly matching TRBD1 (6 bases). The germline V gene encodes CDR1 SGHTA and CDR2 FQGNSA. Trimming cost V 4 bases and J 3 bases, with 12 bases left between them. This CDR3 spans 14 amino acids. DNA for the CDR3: TGTGCCAGCAGCTCAGACAGGTGGGACACTGAAGCTTTCTTT. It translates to CASSSDRWDTEAFF.

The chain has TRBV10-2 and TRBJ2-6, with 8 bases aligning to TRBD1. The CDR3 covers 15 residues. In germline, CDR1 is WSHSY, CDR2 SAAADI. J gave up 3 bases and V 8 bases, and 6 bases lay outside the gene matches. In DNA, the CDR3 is TGCGCCAGCTTAGCAGGGGGCGTTGGGGCCAACGTCCTGACTTTC. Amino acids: CASLAGGVGANVLTF.

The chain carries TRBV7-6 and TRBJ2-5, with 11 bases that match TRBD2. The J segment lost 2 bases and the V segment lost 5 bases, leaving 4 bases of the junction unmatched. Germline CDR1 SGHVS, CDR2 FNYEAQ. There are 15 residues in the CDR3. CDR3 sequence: CASSKGLAGQETQYF. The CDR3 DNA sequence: TGTGCCAGCAGCAAAGGACTAGCGGGTCAAGAGACCCAGTACTTC.

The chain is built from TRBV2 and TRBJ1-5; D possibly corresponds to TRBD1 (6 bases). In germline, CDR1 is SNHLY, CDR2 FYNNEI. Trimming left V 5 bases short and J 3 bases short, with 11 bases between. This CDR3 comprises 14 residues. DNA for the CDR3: TGTGCCAGCAGTTTGGGGGCCCCCAATCAGCCCCAGCATTTT. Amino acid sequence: CASSLGAPNQPQHF.

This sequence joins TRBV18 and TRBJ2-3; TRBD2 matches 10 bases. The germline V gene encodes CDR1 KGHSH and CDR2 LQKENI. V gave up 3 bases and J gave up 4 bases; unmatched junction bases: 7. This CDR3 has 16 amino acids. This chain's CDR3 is CASSPLAGVVSDTQYF. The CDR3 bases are TGTGCCAGCTCACCTCTAGCGGGAGTCGTGTCAGATACGCAGTATTTT. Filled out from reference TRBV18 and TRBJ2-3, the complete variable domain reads NAGVMQNPRHLVRRRGQEARLRCSPMKGHSHVYWYRQLPEEGLKFMVYLQKENIIDESGMPKERFSAEFPKEGPSILRIQQVVRGDSAAYFCASSPLAGVVSDTQYFGPGTRLTVL.

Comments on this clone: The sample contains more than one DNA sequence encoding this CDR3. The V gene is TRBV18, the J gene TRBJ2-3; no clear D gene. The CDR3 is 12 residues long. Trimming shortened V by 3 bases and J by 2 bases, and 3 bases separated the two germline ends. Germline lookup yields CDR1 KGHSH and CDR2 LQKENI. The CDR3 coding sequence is TGTGCCAGCTCACCTTCCACAGATACGCAGTATTTT. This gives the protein CASSPSTDTQYF.

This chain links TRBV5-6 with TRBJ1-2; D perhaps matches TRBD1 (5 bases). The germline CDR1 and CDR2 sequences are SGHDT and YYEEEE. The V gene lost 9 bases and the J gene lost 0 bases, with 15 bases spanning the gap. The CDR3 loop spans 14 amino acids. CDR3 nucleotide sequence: TGTGCCACCTCGAGGGGCAGTGCTAACTATGGCTACACCTTC. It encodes CATSRGSANYGYTF.

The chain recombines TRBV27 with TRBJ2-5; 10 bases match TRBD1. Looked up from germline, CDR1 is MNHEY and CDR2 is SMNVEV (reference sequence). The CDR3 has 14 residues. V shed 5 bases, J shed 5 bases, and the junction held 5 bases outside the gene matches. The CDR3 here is CASSRDRGAETQYF. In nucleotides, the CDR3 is TGTGCCAGCAGTCGGGACAGGGGAGCGGAGACCCAGTACTTC.

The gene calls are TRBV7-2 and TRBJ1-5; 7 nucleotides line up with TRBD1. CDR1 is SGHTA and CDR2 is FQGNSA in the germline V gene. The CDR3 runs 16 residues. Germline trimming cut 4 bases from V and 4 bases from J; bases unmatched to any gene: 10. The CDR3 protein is CASSYTQGGTNQPQHF. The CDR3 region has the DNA TGTGCCAGCAGCTACACCCAGGGGGGAACGAATCAGCCCCAGCATTTT.

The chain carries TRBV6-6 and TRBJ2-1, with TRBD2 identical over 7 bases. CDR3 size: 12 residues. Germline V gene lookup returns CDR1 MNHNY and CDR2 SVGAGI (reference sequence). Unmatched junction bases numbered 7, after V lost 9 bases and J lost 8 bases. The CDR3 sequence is CASCGSRHEQFF. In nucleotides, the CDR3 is TGTGCCAGTTGCGGGAGTCGTCATGAGCAGTTCTTC.

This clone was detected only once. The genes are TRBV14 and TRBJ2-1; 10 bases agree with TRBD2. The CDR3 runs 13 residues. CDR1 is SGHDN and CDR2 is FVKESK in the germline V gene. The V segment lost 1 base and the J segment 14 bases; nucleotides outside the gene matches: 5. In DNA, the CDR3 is TGTGCCAGCAGCCAAGTCACCACTAGCGGGAAGTTCTTC. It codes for CASSQVTTSGKFF.

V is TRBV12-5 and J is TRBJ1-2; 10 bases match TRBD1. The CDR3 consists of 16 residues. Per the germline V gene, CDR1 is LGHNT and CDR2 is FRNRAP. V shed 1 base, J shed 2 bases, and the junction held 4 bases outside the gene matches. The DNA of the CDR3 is TGTGCTAGTGGTTTGGCCCTGACAGGGGGCAACTATGGCTACACCTTC. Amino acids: CASGLALTGGNYGYTF.

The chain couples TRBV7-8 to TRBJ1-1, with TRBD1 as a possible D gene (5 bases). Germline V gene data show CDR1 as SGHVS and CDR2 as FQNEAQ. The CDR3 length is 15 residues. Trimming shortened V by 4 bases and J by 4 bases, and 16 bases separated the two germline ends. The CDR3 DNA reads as TGTGCCAGCAGCTGGTGGACCCGTGGGGGCACTGAAGCTTTCTTT. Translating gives CASSWWTRGGTEAFF.

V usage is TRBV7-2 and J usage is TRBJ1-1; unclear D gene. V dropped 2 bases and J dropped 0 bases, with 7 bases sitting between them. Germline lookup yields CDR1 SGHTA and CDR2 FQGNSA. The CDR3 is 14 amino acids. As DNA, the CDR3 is TGTGCCAGCAGCTTACAGATGATGAACACTGAAGCTTTCTTT. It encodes CASSLQMMNTEAFF.

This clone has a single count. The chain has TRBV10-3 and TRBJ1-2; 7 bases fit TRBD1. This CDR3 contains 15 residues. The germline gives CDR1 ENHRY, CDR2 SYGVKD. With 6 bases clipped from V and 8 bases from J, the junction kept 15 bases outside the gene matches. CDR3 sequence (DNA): TGTGCCATCAGAAGGGGGACAGAAGGCCTCGGGGGCTACACCTTC. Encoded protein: CAIRRGTEGLGGYTF.